The clone carrying this T cell receptor beta chain was picked up a small number of times. Generated by immunoSEQ multiplex PCR, the TCRdb table keeps only in-frame clones and is missing some. The repertoire holds about 21,000 clones, approximately 83% seen once, with around 20% in the top ten. The data were obtained in a study of OX40 agonist ivuxolimab in advanced cancers. The V end lost 0 bases, the J end lost 3 bases, and 9 bases lay between the germline ends. CDR3 length: 14 amino acids. Per germline, CDR1 SGDLS and CDR2 YYNGEE. The rearrangement uses TRBV9 and TRBJ2-5; D gene ambiguous. The source of this sequence is an adult with an advanced solid tumor such as melanoma, head and neck, liver or kidney cancer. Sequencing was performed on CD4+ or CD8+ T cells sorted from blood, taken in a trial of the OX40 agonist ivuxolimab. The CDR3 DNA reads TGTGCCAGCAGCGTAGGAGGCCTGGAAGAGACCCAGTACTTC. As protein: CASSVGGLEETQYF. The full variable domain, in which reference TRBV9 and TRBJ2-5 provide the parts outside the CDR3, is DSGVTQTPKHLITATGQRVTLRCSPRSGDLSVYWYQQSLDQGLQFLIQYYNGEERAKGNILERFSAQQFPDLHSELNLSSLELGDSALYFCASSVGGLEETQYFGPGTRLLVL.